Presented here are 21 T cell receptor beta chains from one specimen sequenced in a study of blood T cell repertoires in COVID-19. Sequencing used immunoSEQ multiplex PCR; TCRdb keeps in-frame clones, though not all of them. Of about 24,000 clones detected, about 92% appear once; the ten largest clones hold over 25%. The sequenced material came from peripheral blood. The receptors come from a man between 65 and 79 years old with active COVID-19.

The chain is built from TRBV10-3 and TRBJ2-7; TRBD1 might be the D (5 bases). Germline values: CDR1 ENHRY, CDR2 SYGVKD. V dropped 3 bases and J dropped 3 bases, with 12 bases sitting between them. The CDR3 covers 14 residues. CDR3: CAISDVKGLYEQYF. DNA for the CDR3: TGTGCCATCAGTGATGTAAAGGGGCTCTACGAGCAGTACTTC.

The chain is built from TRBV7-2 and TRBJ1-5; TRBD1 might be the D (6 bases). Germline assignment: CDR1 SGHTA and CDR2 FQGNSA. The CDR3 loop spans 13 amino acids. V dropped 6 bases and J dropped 4 bases, with 10 bases sitting between them. The CDR3 nucleotides are TGTGCCAGCAGTAAACAGGGAAATCAGCCCCAGCATTTT. It yields the protein CASSKQGNQPQHF.

The gene calls are TRBV7-8 and TRBJ1-1; tentatively, D is TRBD1 (6 bases). The CDR3 consists of 18 residues. The germline gives CDR1 SGHVS, CDR2 FQNEAQ. Trimming cost V 5 bases and J 5 bases, with 27 bases left between them. CDR3: CASSPSRLGGAKRTEAFF. Written as DNA, the CDR3 is TGTGCCAGCAGCCCAAGTAGATTAGGGGGGGCCAAGAGGACTGAAGCTTTCTTT.

The chain has TRBV19 and TRBJ2-5; 9 bases fit TRBD1. The CDR3 runs to 14 residues. Germline CDR1 LNHDA, CDR2 SQIVND (reference sequence). Trimming removed 5 bases from V and 6 bases from J; junction bases left unmatched: 7. CDR3 bases: TGTGCCAGTAGTTTCCGGACAGGGGTAAAGACCCAGTACTTC. This codes for CASSFRTGVKTQYF.

The gene calls are TRBV28 and TRBJ2-3; 9 positions agree with TRBD1. V shed 8 bases, J shed 0 bases, and the junction held 15 bases outside the gene matches. The CDR3 is 18 residues long. Germline V gene lookup returns CDR1 MDHEN and CDR2 SYDVKM. In DNA form, the CDR3 reads TGTGCCAGCCAACAGGGGGCCTTAATAATGGTGAGCACAGATACGCAGTATTTT. This sequence encodes CASQQGALIMVSTDTQYF.

This CDR3 is CASSPPQGSKKSINEQFF. For the CDR3, the DNA is TGTGCCAGCTCACCACCCCAGGGATCGAAAAAGTCCATCAATGAGCAGTTCTTC. The V gene is TRBV18, the J gene TRBJ2-1; tentative D call: TRBD1 (5 bases). The CDR3 consists of 18 residues. The ends were cut back, 0 bases at V and 6 bases at J, with 21 bases in the middle. Germline V gives CDR1 KGHSH, CDR2 LQKENI. Looking up the rest from reference TRBV18 and TRBJ2-1 gives the full variable domain: NAGVMQNPRHLVRRRGQEARLRCSPMKGHSHVYWYRQLPEEGLKFMVYLQKENIIDESGMPKERFSAEFPKEGPSILRIQQVVRGDSAAYFCASSPPQGSKKSINEQFFGPGTRLTVL.

On this clone itself: Germline is not matched at one junction end, which may reflect a read error. V gene TRBV5-6 combines with J gene TRBJ1-4, with TRBD1 matching over 11 bases. The CDR3 sequence is 14 residues long. In germline, CDR1 is SGHDT, CDR2 YYEEEE. The CDR3 loop is CASSLRRTGGRESF. CDR3 bases: TGTGCCAGCAGCTTGCGTCGGACAGGGGGCAGGGAATCTTTT.

This clone appeared once. CDR3 amino acids: CASSPGQGGNEKLFF. Here the CDR3 DNA reads TGCGCCAGCAGCCCCGGACAGGGGGGTAATGAAAAACTGTTTTTT. This chain uses TRBV5-1 with TRBJ1-4; 10 nucleotides match TRBD1. J lost 4 bases, V lost 4 bases, and 4 bases had no gene match. The CDR3 length is 15 residues. Per germline, CDR1 SGHRS and CDR2 YFSETQ. Full variable domain (missing parts from reference TRBV5-1 and TRBJ1-4): KAGVTQTPRYLIKTRGQQVTLSCSPISGHRSVSWYQQTPGQGLQFLFEYFSETQRNKGNFPGRFSGRQFSNSRSEMNVSTLELGDSALYLCASSPGQGGNEKLFFGSGTQLSVL.

This clone was counted a single time. V and J are TRBV11-2 and TRBJ2-7; D is possibly TRBD2 (5 bases). The V and J ends lost 4 bases and 3 bases respectively, with 16 bases between them. CDR1 and CDR2 (germline): SGHAT, FQNNGV. This CDR3 spans 15 amino acids. Here the CDR3 reads CASSSVSRRIYEQYF. The CDR3 coding sequence is TGTGCCAGCAGCTCTGTTTCTAGGAGGATCTACGAGCAGTACTTC.

V gene TRBV10-3 combines with J gene TRBJ2-1; 10 bases map to TRBD2. The CDR3 covers 14 residues. The germline gives CDR1 ENHRY, CDR2 SYGVKD. J was trimmed by 13 bases and V by 2 bases; bases with no gene match: 8. The CDR3 reads CAISEPRASGSQFF. In DNA form, the CDR3 reads TGTGCCATCAGTGAGCCTAGGGCTAGCGGGAGCCAGTTCTTC.

The genes are TRBV28 and TRBJ1-2; 9 bases match TRBD1. This CDR3 is 14 amino acids long. Germline V gene lookup returns CDR1 MDHEN and CDR2 SYDVKM. The V segment lost 6 bases and the J segment 5 bases; nucleotides outside the gene matches: 7. The CDR3 here is CASRSGTGRYGYTF. DNA for the CDR3: TGTGCCAGCAGGTCCGGGACAGGGAGATATGGCTACACCTTC.

This chain uses TRBV7-2 with TRBJ1-5; D gene ambiguous. Trimming cost V 1 base and J 5 bases, with 12 bases left between them. The CDR3 loop spans 15 amino acids. Germline assignment: CDR1 SGHTA and CDR2 FQGNSA. CDR3 region: CASSLEWQLDQPQHF. CDR3 DNA: TGTGCCAGCAGCTTAGAGTGGCAACTAGATCAGCCCCAGCATTTT.

This clone was seen only once. This rearrangement joins TRBV29-1 to TRBJ2-3; D gene uncertain. Trimming removed 6 bases from V and 1 base from J, with 14 bases in between. Germline V gives CDR1 SQVTM, CDR2 ANQGSEA. The CDR3 extends over 14 amino acids. CDR3: CSVTERLRTDTQYF. The CDR3 DNA is TGCAGCGTAACGGAGAGGCTTCGCACAGATACGCAGTATTTT.

This clone was recorded once. The chain carries TRBV7-3 and TRBJ2-2; 8 positions agree with TRBD1. The CDR3 sequence is 14 residues long. Germline trimming cut 6 bases from V and 4 bases from J; bases unmatched to any gene: 4. CDR1 is SGHTA and CDR2 is FQGTGA in the germline V gene. The CDR3 here is CASRRQGTTGELFF. The CDR3 DNA reads TGTGCCAGCAGACGACAGGGGACCACCGGGGAGCTGTTTTTT.

The chain couples TRBV7-6 to TRBJ2-7, with TRBD2 matching 13 bases. The CDR3 contains 16 residues. The trim removed 5 bases at V and 2 bases at J, leaving 6 bases unmatched. Germline CDR1 is SGHVS and CDR2 is FNYEAQ. CDR3 protein: CASSRGLAGVTYEQYF. The DNA of the CDR3 is TGTGCCAGCAGCCGCGGACTAGCGGGAGTTACCTACGAGCAGTACTTC.

This sequence joins TRBV15 and TRBJ1-4; D is perhaps TRBD1 (5 bases). Germline CDR1 is LNHNV and CDR2 is YYDKDF (reference sequence). This CDR3 has 16 amino acids. Deletions cut 1 base from V and 6 bases from J, with 15 bases between. CDR3 amino acids: CATSRVASGGDEKLFF. The CDR3 region has the DNA TGTGCCACCAGCAGAGTTGCTAGCGGGGGAGATGAAAAACTGTTTTTT.

The genes are TRBV2 and TRBJ1-2; D may be TRBD1 (6 bases). The CDR3 sequence is 13 residues long. V lost 7 bases and J lost 4, with 13 bases in between. Per the germline V gene, CDR1 is SNHLY and CDR2 is FYNNEI. CDR3 DNA sequence: TGTGCCAGCAATGTGGACAGACCCTATGGCTACACCTTC. Translating gives CASNVDRPYGYTF.

This clone was detected a few times. This chain uses TRBV4-2 with TRBJ1-5; a possible D gene is TRBD1 (5 bases). Trimming cost V 0 bases and J 5 bases, with 14 bases left between them. Looked up from germline, CDR1 is LGHNA and CDR2 is YNFKEQ. The CDR3 extends over 16 amino acids. The CDR3 loop reads CASSQDADKSDQPQHF. CDR3 sequence (DNA): TGTGCCAGCAGCCAAGACGCGGACAAGAGCGATCAGCCCCAGCATTTT.

The chain links TRBV13 to TRBJ2-7, with a weak D call TRBD1 (6 bases). The CDR3 covers 14 residues. V gave up 5 bases and J gave up 9 bases, with 20 bases separating them. Germline CDR1 PRHDT, CDR2 FYEKMQ (reference sequence). The CDR3 DNA reads TGTGCCAGCAGCCTAAGCAGGGGTGGTGTACCGCAGTACTTC. Translated, it gives CASSLSRGGVPQYF.

The chain couples TRBV4-2 to TRBJ1-3; D call uncertain. Germline V gives CDR1 LGHNA, CDR2 YNFKEQ. V was cut by 1 base and J by 2 bases, with 12 bases left in between. The CDR3 extends over 16 amino acids. CDR3 sequence (DNA): TGTGCCAGCAGCCAAGTCTCAGGCCTTGCTGGAAACACCATATATTTT. Translated, it gives CASSQVSGLAGNTIYF.

The chain is built from TRBV6-4 and TRBJ2-6, with 9 bases fitting TRBD1. The length of the CDR3 is 19 residues. CDR1 is MRHNA and CDR2 is SNTAGT in the germline V gene. With V trimmed by 0 bases and J by 1 base, 7 bases remained unmatched. The CDR3 sequence is CASSDSIEGQGSGANVLTF. CDR3 in DNA: TGTGCCAGCAGTGACTCGATTGAAGGACAGGGGTCTGGGGCCAACGTCCTGACTTTC.